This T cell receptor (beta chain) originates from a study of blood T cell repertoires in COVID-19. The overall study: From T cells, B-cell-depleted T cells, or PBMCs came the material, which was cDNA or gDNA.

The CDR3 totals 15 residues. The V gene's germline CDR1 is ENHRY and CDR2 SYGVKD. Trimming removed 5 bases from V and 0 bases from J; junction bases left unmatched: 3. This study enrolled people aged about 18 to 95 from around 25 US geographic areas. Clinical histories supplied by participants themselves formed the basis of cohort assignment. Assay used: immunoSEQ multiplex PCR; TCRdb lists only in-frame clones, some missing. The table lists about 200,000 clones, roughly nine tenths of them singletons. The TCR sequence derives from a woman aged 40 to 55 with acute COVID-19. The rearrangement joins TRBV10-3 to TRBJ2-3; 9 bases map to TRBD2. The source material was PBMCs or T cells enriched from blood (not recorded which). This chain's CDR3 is CAISPSGASTDTQYF. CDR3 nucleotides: TGTGCCATCAGTCCTAGCGGGGCTAGCACAGATACGCAGTATTTT.